This T cell receptor (beta chain) comes out of a study of PD-1 blockade in classical Hodgkin lymphoma. Overall study context: The nivolumab dose that patients received was 3 mg/kg, given intravenously every 2 weeks.

Time point: cycle 4 day 1 (C4D1), after less than seven weeks of nivolumab. Every patient had relapsed following autologous stem cell transplantation, and cohorts differed in brentuximab vedotin exposure. Generated by immunoSEQ multiplex PCR, the TCRdb table keeps only in-frame clones and is missing some. Of 20,000 to 25,000 clones detected, 70% to 85% appear once; the ten largest clones hold over 20%. The CDR3 consists of 15 residues. With 5 bases clipped from V and 2 bases from J, the junction kept 5 bases outside the gene matches. CDR1 and CDR2 from the germline V gene are MNHEY and SVGAGI. Specimen: peripheral blood mononuclear cells (PBMCs), collected before the fourth cycle of nivolumab. The receptor comes from a human donor with classical Hodgkin lymphoma. The V gene is TRBV6-5, the J gene TRBJ2-7, with 11 nucleotides matching TRBD2. CDR3 in amino acids: CASSRGLAATYEQYF. The CDR3 DNA reads as TGTGCCAGCAGTAGGGGACTAGCGGCCACCTACGAGCAGTACTTC.